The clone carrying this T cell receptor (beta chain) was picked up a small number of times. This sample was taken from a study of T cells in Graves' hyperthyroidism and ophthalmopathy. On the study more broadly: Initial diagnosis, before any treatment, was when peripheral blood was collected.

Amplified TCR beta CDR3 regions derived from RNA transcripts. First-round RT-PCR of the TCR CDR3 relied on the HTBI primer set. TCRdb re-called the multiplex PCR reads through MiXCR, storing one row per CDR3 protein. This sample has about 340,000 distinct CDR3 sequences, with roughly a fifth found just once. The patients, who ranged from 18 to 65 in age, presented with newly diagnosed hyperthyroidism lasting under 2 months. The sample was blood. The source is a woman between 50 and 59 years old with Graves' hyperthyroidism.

CDR3 region: CASSLGHANTGELFF. Written as DNA, the CDR3 is TGTGCCAGCAGTTTAGGACACGCGAACACCGGGGAGCTGTTTTTT. J is TRBJ2-2 and V is TRBV12-3 or TRBV12-4; D unresolved. The V gene lost 1 base and the J gene lost 0 bases, with 6 bases spanning the gap. This CDR3 is built from 15 residues.